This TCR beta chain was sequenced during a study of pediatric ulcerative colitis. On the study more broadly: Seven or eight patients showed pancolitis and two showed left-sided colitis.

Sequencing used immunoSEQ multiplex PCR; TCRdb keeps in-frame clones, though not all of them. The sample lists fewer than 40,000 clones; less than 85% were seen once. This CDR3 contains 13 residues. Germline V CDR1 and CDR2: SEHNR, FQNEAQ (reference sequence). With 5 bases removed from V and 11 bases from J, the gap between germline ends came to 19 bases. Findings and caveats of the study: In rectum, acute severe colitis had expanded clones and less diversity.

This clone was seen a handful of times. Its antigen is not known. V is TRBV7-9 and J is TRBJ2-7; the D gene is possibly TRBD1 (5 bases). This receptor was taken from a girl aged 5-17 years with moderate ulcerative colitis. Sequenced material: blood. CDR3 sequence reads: CASSRLTGSREYF. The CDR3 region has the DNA TGTGCCAGCAGCCGACTTACAGGCTCCAGGGAGTACTTC. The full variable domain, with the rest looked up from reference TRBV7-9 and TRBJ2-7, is DTGVSQNPRHKITKRGQNVTFRCDPISEHNRLYWYRQTLGQGPEFLTYFQNEAQLEKSRLLSDRFSAERPKGSFSTLEIQRTEQGDSAMYLCASSRLTGSREYFGPGTRLTVT.